These 11 T cell receptor beta chains originate from one sample sequenced in a study of memory CD4+ T cells and cytomegalovirus serostatus. The sort gate was single viable CD3+CD4+CD8-CD45RO+ cells for memory CD4+ T cells. Using immunoSEQ multiplex PCR, the repertoire was profiled, and TCRdb retains in-frame clones only, with some absent. The data contain 64,000 or so clones, 70% to 80% of them singletons. The sequenced sample consisted of memory CD4+ T cells from blood. The receptors shown here come from an adult in good health and CMV-seronegative.

V and J are TRBV6-5 and TRBJ2-2; 7 bases line up with TRBD1. CDR1 is MNHEY, CDR2 SVGAGI, per germline. J gave up 0 bases and V 6 bases, and 4 bases lay outside the gene matches. This CDR3 has 15 residues. CDR3 in amino acids: CASSRQGPNTGELFF. The CDR3 DNA reads TGTGCCAGCAGCAGACAGGGTCCGAACACCGGGGAGCTGTTTTTT.

The CDR3 here is CAIRNGGGGNQPQHF. CDR3 bases: TGTGCCATCAGAAATGGGGGTGGGGGCAATCAGCCCCAGCATTTT. V usage is TRBV10-3 and J usage is TRBJ1-5; D may be TRBD1 (5 bases). Between the trimmed V and J ends, which lost 6 bases and 2 bases, there was a span of 14 bases. Germline lookup yields CDR1 ENHRY and CDR2 SYGVKD. The CDR3 is 15 amino acids.

The chain is built from TRBV5-1 and TRBJ2-3; D is undetermined. Germline-derived CDR1 and CDR2 are SGHRS and YFSETQ. The CDR3 contains 14 residues. V was trimmed by 4 bases and J by 4 bases, leaving 13 bases between them. CDR3 protein: CASSSDRWADTQYF. DNA for the CDR3: TGCGCCAGCAGCAGCGATCGTTGGGCAGATACGCAGTATTTT.

The V and J genes are TRBV18 and TRBJ2-2; D is perhaps TRBD2 (5 bases). This CDR3 spans 15 amino acids. V lost 3 bases, J lost 4 bases, and 12 bases lay in between. Per germline, CDR1 KGHSH and CDR2 LQKENI. CDR3: CASSPERVVTGELFF. The DNA of the CDR3 is TGTGCCAGCTCACCGGAGAGGGTAGTCACCGGGGAGCTGTTTTTT.

The chain links TRBV5-1 to TRBJ2-5, with 11 bases aligning to TRBD2. Germline trimming cut 0 bases from V and 2 bases from J; bases unmatched to any gene: 3. This CDR3 spans 16 amino acids. CDR1 SGHRS and CDR2 YFSETQ come from the germline V gene. CDR3 sequence: CASSLGVAGGQETQYF. The CDR3 DNA sequence: TGCGCCAGCAGCTTGGGTGTAGCGGGGGGGCAAGAGACCCAGTACTTC.

V usage is TRBV27 and J usage is TRBJ1-1; the D gene is possibly TRBD1 (5 bases). From germline, CDR1 is MNHEY and CDR2 SMNVEV (reference sequence). Trimming shortened V by 3 bases and J by 2 bases, and 13 bases separated the two germline ends. There are 15 residues in the CDR3. CDR3 residues: CASSLFLTGNTEAFF. The CDR3 DNA follows: TGTGCCAGCAGTTTGTTCCTAACAGGTAACACTGAAGCTTTCTTT.

This clone occurred a few times. The V and J genes are TRBV19 and TRBJ1-1; tentative D call: TRBD1 (5 bases). Germline values: CDR1 LNHDA, CDR2 SQIVND (reference sequence). Trimming pared 2 bases from V and 2 bases from J, leaving 12 bases between. This CDR3 has 15 amino acids. The chain's CDR3 is CASSIWGSENTEAFF. CDR3 nucleotide sequence: TGTGCCAGTAGTATATGGGGGTCAGAAAACACTGAAGCTTTCTTT.

This clone has just a few counts. The chain combines TRBV18 with TRBJ2-7; possible D gene TRBD1, 5 bases. The V gene lost 1 base and the J gene lost 2 bases, with 6 bases spanning the gap. From germline, CDR1 is KGHSH and CDR2 LQKENI. The CDR3 covers 13 residues. In DNA, the CDR3 is TGTGCCAGCTCACCACGGGGCCCCTACGAGCAGTACTTC. Protein: CASSPRGPYEQYF.

This clone has more than one count but fewer than ten. This rearrangement joins TRBV5-1 to TRBJ2-7; no clear D. V was cut by 7 bases and J by 1 base, with 12 bases left in between. Per the germline V gene, CDR1 is SGHRS and CDR2 is YFSETQ. The CDR3 has 13 amino acids. The CDR3: CASSMVGSYEQYF. For the CDR3, the DNA is TGCGCCAGCTCGATGGTGGGGTCCTACGAGCAGTACTTC.

The table lists this clone with a count of one. The chain employs TRBV6-6 and TRBJ1-2, with a tentative D call TRBD1 (5 bases). V was trimmed by 5 bases and J by 2 bases, leaving 18 bases between them. The CDR3 covers 16 residues. Germline-derived CDR1 and CDR2 are MNHNY and SVGAGI (reference sequence). The CDR3 DNA reads as TGTGCCAGCAGTCCCCTTGCGCAGGGCCAAAACTATGGCTACACCTTC. It codes for CASSPLAQGQNYGYTF.

This chain uses TRBV7-2 with TRBJ1-1; 9 bases fit TRBD1. Per the germline V gene, CDR1 is SGHTA and CDR2 is FQGNSA. J was trimmed by 5 bases and V by 2 bases; bases with no gene match: 9. The CDR3 runs to 16 residues. Here the CDR3 DNA reads TGTGCCAGCAGCTTAACACAGGGGGCCGGGAGTACTGAAGCTTTCTTT. Amino acid sequence: CASSLTQGAGSTEAFF.